This T cell receptor beta chain came from a study of T cells in Graves' hyperthyroidism and ophthalmopathy. V lost 8 bases and J 5 bases, leaving 15 bases between the germline ends. This CDR3 comprises 14 residues. Germline CDR1 and CDR2: MDHEN and SYDVKM. The TCR beta CDR3 regions underwent amplification using RNA transcripts as the source. During a first-round RT-PCR of the TCR CDR3, the HTBI primer set was used. TCRdb ran MiXCR on the multiplex PCR reads and lists one entry per CDR3 protein. The table lists 550,000 to 800,000 distinct CDR3 sequences, approximately 16% of them singletons. Regarding the study as a whole: A median about 6.5 months before onset, the model predicted ophthalmopathy.

In patients aged 18 to 65, hyperthyroidism was newly diagnosed, with duration under 2 months. As regards this clonotype: Its specificity is not known.

This receptor was obtained from a man aged 18 to 30 with Graves' hyperthyroidism. J is TRBJ2-2 and V is TRBV28, with D tentatively TRBD2 (7 bases). Sequencing used blood. DNA of the CDR3: TGTGCCAGCTTTCTTGGGGGGGCAACCGGGGAGCTGTTTTTT. It codes for CASFLGGATGELFF.